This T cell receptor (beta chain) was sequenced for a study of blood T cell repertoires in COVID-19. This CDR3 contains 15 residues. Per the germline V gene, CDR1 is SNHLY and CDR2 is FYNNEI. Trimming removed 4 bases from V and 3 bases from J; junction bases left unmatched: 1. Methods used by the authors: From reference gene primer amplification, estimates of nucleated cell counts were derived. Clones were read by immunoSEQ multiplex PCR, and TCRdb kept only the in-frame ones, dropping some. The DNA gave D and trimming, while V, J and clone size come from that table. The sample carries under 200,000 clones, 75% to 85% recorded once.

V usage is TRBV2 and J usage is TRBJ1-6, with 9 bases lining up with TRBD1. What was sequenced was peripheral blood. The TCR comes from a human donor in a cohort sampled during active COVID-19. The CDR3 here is CASSGQGVYNSPLHF. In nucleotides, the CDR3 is TGTGCCAGCAGTGGACAGGGGGTCTATAATTCACCCCTCCACTTT.